One and the same sample provided the 18 T cell receptor beta chains below, sequenced in a study of a mutant IDH1 vaccine in newly diagnosed glioma. As to time point: baseline, week 1 (first vaccination visit). This sample's treatment: pre-vaccination baseline after standard-of-care therapy. Repertoires were generated with immunoSEQ multiplex PCR, while TCRdb's copy carries only in-frame clones and drops some. The sample yields fewer than 85,000 clones, 80% to 90% seen once. Here the sequenced sample was PBMCs, taken from a glioma patient treated with radiotherapy, temozolomide or both. These receptor sequences come from a man aged 25-40 years with glioma.

DNA of the CDR3: TGTGCCAGCAGCGTAAAGAGTGGTGAAGCTTTCTTT. As protein: CASSVKSGEAFF. The chain is built from TRBV7-6 and TRBJ1-1; no definite D call. Trimming removed 5 bases from V and 7 bases from J, with 11 bases in between. The CDR3 covers 12 residues. The germline V gene encodes CDR1 SGHVS and CDR2 FNYEAQ.

The chain links TRBV18 to TRBJ1-1, with D unclear. This CDR3 contains 16 residues. V lost 0 bases, J lost 7 bases, and 18 bases lay in between. Germline CDR1 reads KGHSH; CDR2 reads LQKENI. Here the CDR3 DNA reads TGTGCCAGCTCACCACCGGTCCCCCTCCCTCACGTTGAAGCTTTCTTT. It codes for CASSPPVPLPHVEAFF.

V and J are TRBV7-8 and TRBJ1-2, with D possibly TRBD1 on 5 matching bases. V lost 1 base and J lost 2, with 11 bases in between. The CDR3 has 15 amino acids. The germline CDR1 and CDR2 sequences are SGHVS and FQNEAQ. CDR3: CASSLGGLSNYGYTF. CDR3 sequence (DNA): TGTGCCAGCAGCTTAGGGGGCCTTTCCAACTATGGCTACACCTTC. The full variable domain, in which reference TRBV7-8 and TRBJ1-2 provide the parts outside the CDR3, is GAGVSQSPRYKVAKRGQDVALRCDPISGHVSLFWYQQALGQGPEFLTYFQNEAQLDKSGLPSDRFFAERPEGSVSTLKIQRTQQEDSAVYLCASSLGGLSNYGYTFGSGTRLTVV.

This clone was picked up a small number of times. The chain combines TRBV29-1 with TRBJ1-2; D ambiguous. V lost 0 bases, J lost 10 bases, and 12 bases lay in between. In germline, CDR1 is SQVTM, CDR2 ANQGSEA. The CDR3 has 12 residues. The CDR3 here is CSVEDLPGSYTF. Written as DNA, the CDR3 is TGCAGCGTTGAAGATCTGCCGGGGTCCTACACCTTC.

V and J are TRBV6-6 and TRBJ1-1; D possibly corresponds to TRBD1 (6 bases). The CDR3 length is 15 residues. The V end lost 6 bases, the J end lost 1 base, and 15 bases lay between the germline ends. Germline loops: CDR1 MNHNY, CDR2 SVGAGI (reference sequence). The CDR3 region has the DNA TGTGCCAGCAGCTCGGCTAGGGGGTCGAACACTGAAGCTTTCTTT. Protein sequence: CASSSARGSNTEAFF.

The chain couples TRBV7-8 to TRBJ2-1, with 10 bases lining up with TRBD2. With 4 bases clipped from V and 5 bases from J, the junction kept 8 bases outside the gene matches. Germline V gene data show CDR1 as SGHVS and CDR2 as FQNEAQ. The CDR3 is 16 amino acids. The CDR3 loop reads CASSSTAGGPNNEQFF. In nucleotides, the CDR3 is TGTGCCAGCAGCTCCACAGCGGGGGGGCCGAACAATGAGCAGTTCTTC.

The V call is TRBV29-1, the J call TRBJ1-4, with 9 bases identical to TRBD1. CDR1 and CDR2 (germline): SQVTM, ANQGSEA. The CDR3 spans 20 residues. The trim removed 4 bases at V and 4 bases at J, leaving 22 bases unmatched. The CDR3 DNA reads TGCAGCGTTGGTCCCAAAGCTAAAACTATCGGGACAGGGAATAATGAAAAACTGTTTTTT. This encodes CSVGPKAKTIGTGNNEKLFF.

V and J are TRBV2 and TRBJ2-1; 11 nucleotides match TRBD1. The CDR3 contains 14 residues. Germline V gene lookup returns CDR1 SNHLY and CDR2 FYNNEI. The junction had 11 bases not matched to a gene; V was cut back by 5 bases and J by 14 bases. CDR3 DNA: TGTGCCAGCAGTTCCGGGACAGGGGGGAATGTGGAGTTCTTC. Translated, it gives CASSSGTGGNVEFF.

The J gene is TRBJ2-5, the V gene TRBV7-9; 7 nucleotides line up with TRBD2. The V and J ends lost 3 bases and 3 bases, in that order; junction bases with no gene match: 4. Germline CDR1 is SEHNR and CDR2 is FQNEAQ (reference sequence). The CDR3 has 14 residues. CDR3 in DNA: TGTGCCAGCAGCTTTGGGGGACTAAAAGAGACCCAGTACTTC. It specifies CASSFGGLKETQYF.

This chain uses TRBV30 with TRBJ2-5, with TRBD2 matching over 9 bases. TRBJ2-7 matches the DNA end more closely, so the J call is doubtful. The V gene's germline CDR1 is GTSNPN and CDR2 SVGIG (reference sequence). CDR3 length equals 20 residues. CDR3 region: CAWSPRYGSGGSPRNYEQYF. CDR3 bases: TGTGCCTGGAGTCCCCGCTATGGGAGCGGGGGGTCCCCTCGGAACTACGAGCAGTACTTC.

This clone was seen only once. The genes are TRBV6-6 and TRBJ2-1; weak D call: TRBD2 (6 bases). In germline, CDR1 is MNHNY, CDR2 SVGAGI (reference sequence). The CDR3 covers 16 residues. Trimming shortened V by 5 bases and J by 7 bases, and 21 bases separated the two germline ends. Here the CDR3 DNA reads TGTGCCAGCAGTCTACTGGGGACGGGGGAACGTAATGAGCAGTTCTTC. The encoded protein is CASSLLGTGERNEQFF.

This clone was recorded many times. The chain uses TRBV27 and TRBJ2-5; no clear D. Germline assignment: CDR1 MNHEY and CDR2 SMNVEV (reference sequence). This CDR3 spans 14 amino acids. V was trimmed by 3 bases and J by 2 bases, leaving 10 bases between them. Here the CDR3 DNA reads TGTGCCAGCAGTTTTGGACCTAATCAAGAGACCCAGTACTTC. Amino acids: CASSFGPNQETQYF.

J is TRBJ2-5 and V is TRBV7-2; 8 positions agree with TRBD2. The ends lost 1 base at V and 1 base at J; junction bases unmatched: 2. Germline CDR1 is SGHTA and CDR2 is FQGNSA. This CDR3 has 15 amino acids. The chain's CDR3 is CASSLVAGPQETQYF. DNA of the CDR3: TGTGCCAGCAGCTTAGTAGCGGGGCCCCAAGAGACCCAGTACTTC.

This clone has a single count. The chain combines TRBV6-6 with TRBJ2-7, with 11 bases identical to TRBD2. This CDR3 is built from 15 residues. Germline V lookup: CDR1 MNHNY, CDR2 SVGAGI (reference sequence). V dropped 2 bases and J dropped 3; count of bases not matched to a gene: 3. CDR3 protein: CASSYGLAGGYEQYF. The CDR3 DNA reads as TGTGCCAGCAGTTACGGCCTAGCGGGGGGCTACGAGCAGTACTTC.

The chain has TRBV7-6 and TRBJ1-2; perhaps TRBD1 as D (5 bases). The germline V gene encodes CDR1 SGHVS and CDR2 FNYEAQ. The germline V and J ends were trimmed by 2 bases and 5 bases, with 21 bases remaining between them. There are 17 residues in the CDR3. CDR3 bases: TGTGCCAGCAGCTTAAAATACGGGGGGTTGGATCAATATGGCTACACCTTC. It yields the protein CASSLKYGGLDQYGYTF.

The chain carries TRBV27 and TRBJ1-2; TRBD1 might be the D (5 bases). The CDR3 is made up of 12 amino acids. The germline CDR1 and CDR2 sequences are MNHEY and SMNVEV (reference sequence). The V end was cut by 6 bases, the J end by 5 bases, with 10 bases between. The CDR3 sequence: CASSPAGYGYTF. The CDR3 region has the DNA TGTGCCAGCAGCCCGGCAGGGTATGGCTACACCTTC.

V usage is TRBV7-6 and J usage is TRBJ2-7; 8 nucleotides line up with TRBD1. J lost 6 bases, V lost 3 bases, and 10 bases had no gene match. The CDR3 sequence is 15 residues long. Germline V gives CDR1 SGHVS, CDR2 FNYEAQ. The chain's CDR3 is CASSFSSTGVSEQYF. CDR3 sequence (DNA): TGTGCCAGCAGCTTTTCCTCGACAGGGGTCTCCGAGCAGTACTTC.

The chain is built from TRBV18 and TRBJ2-2, with 8 bases aligning to TRBD1. This CDR3 has 18 residues. V was clipped by 2 bases and J by 1 base; unmatched bases: 9. CDR1 and CDR2 from the germline V gene are KGHSH and LQKENI. CDR3: CASSPSKKGQENTGELFF. CDR3 sequence (DNA): TGTGCCAGCTCACCAAGTAAAAAGGGACAGGAGAACACCGGGGAGCTGTTTTTT.